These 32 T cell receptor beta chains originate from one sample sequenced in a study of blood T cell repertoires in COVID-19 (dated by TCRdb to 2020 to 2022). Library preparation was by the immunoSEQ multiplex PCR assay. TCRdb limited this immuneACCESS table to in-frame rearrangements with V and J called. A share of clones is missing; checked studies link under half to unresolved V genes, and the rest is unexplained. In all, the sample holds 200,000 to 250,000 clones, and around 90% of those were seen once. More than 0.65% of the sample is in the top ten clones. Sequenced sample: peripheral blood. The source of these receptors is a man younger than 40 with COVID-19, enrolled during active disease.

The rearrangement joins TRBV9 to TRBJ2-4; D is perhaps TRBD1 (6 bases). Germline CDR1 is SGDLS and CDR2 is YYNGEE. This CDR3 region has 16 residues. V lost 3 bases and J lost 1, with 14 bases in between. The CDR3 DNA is TGTGCCAGCAGCGCCCAACAGGGTGGGGCCAAAAACATTCAGTACTTC. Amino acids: CASSAQQGGAKNIQYF.

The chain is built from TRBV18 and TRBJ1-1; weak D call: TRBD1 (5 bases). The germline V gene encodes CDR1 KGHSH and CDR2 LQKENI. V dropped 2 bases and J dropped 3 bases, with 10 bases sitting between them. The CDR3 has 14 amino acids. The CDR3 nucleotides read TGTGCCAGCTCACCAACAGGTGACGACACTGAAGCTTTCTTT. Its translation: CASSPTGDDTEAFF.

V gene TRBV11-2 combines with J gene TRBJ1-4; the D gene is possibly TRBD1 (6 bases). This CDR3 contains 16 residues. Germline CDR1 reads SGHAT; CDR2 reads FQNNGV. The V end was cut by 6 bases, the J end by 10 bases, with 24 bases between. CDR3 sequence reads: CASSFDRDTGRGKLFF. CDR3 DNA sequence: TGTGCCAGCAGTTTCGACCGGGACACAGGACGGGGAAAACTGTTTTTT. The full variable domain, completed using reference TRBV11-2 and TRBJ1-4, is EAGVAQSPRYKIIEKRQSVAFWCNPISGHATLYWYQQILGQGPKLLIQFQNNGVVDDSQLPKDRFSAERLKGVDSTLKIQPAKLEDSAVYLCASSFDRDTGRGKLFFGSGTQLSVL.

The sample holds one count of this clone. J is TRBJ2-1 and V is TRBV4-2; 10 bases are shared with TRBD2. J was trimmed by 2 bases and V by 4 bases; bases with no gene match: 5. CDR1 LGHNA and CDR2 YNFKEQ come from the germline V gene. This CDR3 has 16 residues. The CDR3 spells CASSRIAGGTYNEQFF. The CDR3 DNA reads TGTGCCAGCAGCCGTATAGCGGGGGGAACCTACAATGAGCAGTTCTTC.

The CDR3 loop reads CASSSRYMISGNTIYF. DNA for the CDR3: TGTGCCAGTAGTTCAAGATACATGATCTCTGGAAACACCATATATTTT. This rearrangement joins TRBV19 to TRBJ1-3; D gene ambiguous. Per germline, CDR1 LNHDA and CDR2 SQIVND (reference sequence). The V end was cut by 5 bases, the J end by 0 bases, with 14 bases between. CDR3 length: 16 residues.

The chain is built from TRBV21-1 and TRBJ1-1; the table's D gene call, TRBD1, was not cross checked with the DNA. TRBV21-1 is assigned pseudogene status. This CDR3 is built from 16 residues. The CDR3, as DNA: TGTGCCAGCAGCAGAAAAAGACAGGGGGCAGGGACTGAAGCTTTCTTT. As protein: CASSRKRQGAGTEAFF.

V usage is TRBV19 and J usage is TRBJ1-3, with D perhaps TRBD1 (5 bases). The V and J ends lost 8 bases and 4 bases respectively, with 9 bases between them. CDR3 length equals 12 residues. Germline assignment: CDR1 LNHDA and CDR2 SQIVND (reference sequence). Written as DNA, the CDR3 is TGTGCCAGTCAGGGATCCGGAAACACCATATATTTT. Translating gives CASQGSGNTIYF.

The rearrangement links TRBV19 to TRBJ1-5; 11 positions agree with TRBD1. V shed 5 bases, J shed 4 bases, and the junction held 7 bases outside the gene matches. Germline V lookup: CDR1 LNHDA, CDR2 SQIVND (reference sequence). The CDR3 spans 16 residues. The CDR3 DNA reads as TGTGCCAGTAGTTTTTCGGACAGGGGGCCGAATCAGCCCCAGCATTTT. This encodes CASSFSDRGPNQPQHF.

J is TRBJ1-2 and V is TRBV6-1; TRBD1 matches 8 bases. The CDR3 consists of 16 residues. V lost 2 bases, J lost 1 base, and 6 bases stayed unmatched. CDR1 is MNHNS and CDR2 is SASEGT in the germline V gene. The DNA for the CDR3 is TGTGCCAGCAGTGAATACTACAGGGGGAATAACTATGGCTACACCTTC. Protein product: CASSEYYRGNNYGYTF.

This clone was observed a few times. The CDR3 nucleotides are TGTGCCAGCAGCGTCAGGGACACCCCGAACACCGGGGAGCTGTTTTTT. Translated, it gives CASSVRDTPNTGELFF. J is TRBJ2-2 and V is TRBV9; weak D call: TRBD1 (6 bases). CDR3 size: 16 residues. The germline V and J ends were trimmed by 2 bases and 0 bases, with 11 bases remaining between them. Germline assignment: CDR1 SGDLS and CDR2 YYNGEE. Full variable domain (rest looked up from reference TRBV9 and TRBJ2-2): DSGVTQTPKHLITATGQRVTLRCSPRSGDLSVYWYQQSLDQGLQFLIQYYNGEERAKGNILERFSAQQFPDLHSELNLSSLELGDSALYFCASSVRDTPNTGELFFGEGSRLTVL.

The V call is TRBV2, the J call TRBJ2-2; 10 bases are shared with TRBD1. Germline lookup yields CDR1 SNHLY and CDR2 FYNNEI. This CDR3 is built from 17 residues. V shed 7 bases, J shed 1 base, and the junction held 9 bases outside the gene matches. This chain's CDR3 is CASKTTGTGVNTGELFF. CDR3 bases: TGTGCCAGCAAGACTACCGGGACAGGGGTGAACACCGGGGAGCTGTTTTTT.

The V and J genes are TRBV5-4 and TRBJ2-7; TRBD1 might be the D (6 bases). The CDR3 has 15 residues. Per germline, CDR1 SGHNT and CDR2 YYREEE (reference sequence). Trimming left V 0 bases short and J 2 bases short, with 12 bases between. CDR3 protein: CASSLGRGIAYEQYF. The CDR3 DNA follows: TGTGCCAGCAGCTTGGGAAGGGGGATCGCCTACGAGCAGTACTTC. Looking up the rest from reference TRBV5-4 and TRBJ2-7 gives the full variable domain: ETGVTQSPTHLIKTRGQQVTLRCSSQSGHNTVSWYQQALGQGPQFIFQYYREEENGRGNFPPRFSGLQFPNYSSELNVNALELDDSALYLCASSLGRGIAYEQYFGPGTRLTVT.

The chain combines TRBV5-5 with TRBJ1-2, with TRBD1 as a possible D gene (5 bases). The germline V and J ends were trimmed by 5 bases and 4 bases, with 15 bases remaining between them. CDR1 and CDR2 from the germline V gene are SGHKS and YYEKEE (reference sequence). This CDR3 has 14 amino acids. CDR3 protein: CASSLLSTAYGYTF. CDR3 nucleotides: TGTGCCAGCAGTCTACTCTCGACAGCCTATGGCTACACCTTC.

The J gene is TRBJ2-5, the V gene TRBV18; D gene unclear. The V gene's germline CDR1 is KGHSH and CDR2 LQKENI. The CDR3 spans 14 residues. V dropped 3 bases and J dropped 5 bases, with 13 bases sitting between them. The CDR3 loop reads CASSPTPGSETQYF. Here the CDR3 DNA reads TGTGCCAGCTCACCTACCCCCGGTAGCGAGACCCAGTACTTC.

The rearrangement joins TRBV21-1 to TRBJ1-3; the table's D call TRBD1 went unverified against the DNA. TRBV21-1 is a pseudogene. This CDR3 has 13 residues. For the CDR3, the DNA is TGTGCCAGCAGCAAGGCAGGGGGTCACACCATATATTTT. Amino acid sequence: CASSKAGGHTIYF.

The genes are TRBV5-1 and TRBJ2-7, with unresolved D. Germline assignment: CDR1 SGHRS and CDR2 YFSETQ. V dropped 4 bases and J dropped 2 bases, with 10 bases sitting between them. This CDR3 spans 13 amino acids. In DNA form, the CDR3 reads TGCGCCAGCAGCGCACCAAACACCTACGAGCAGTACTTC. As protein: CASSAPNTYEQYF. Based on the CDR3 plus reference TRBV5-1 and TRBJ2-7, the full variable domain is KAGVTQTPRYLIKTRGQQVTLSCSPISGHRSVSWYQQTPGQGLQFLFEYFSETQRNKGNFPGRFSGRQFSNSRSEMNVSTLELGDSALYLCASSAPNTYEQYFGPGTRLTVT.

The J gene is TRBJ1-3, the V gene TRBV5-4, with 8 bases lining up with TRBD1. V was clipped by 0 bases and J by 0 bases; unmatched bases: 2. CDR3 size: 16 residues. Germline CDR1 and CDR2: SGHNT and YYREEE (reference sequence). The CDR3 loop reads CASSLGDRSSGNTIYF. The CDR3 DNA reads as TGTGCCAGCAGCTTGGGGGACAGGAGCTCTGGAAACACCATATATTTT.

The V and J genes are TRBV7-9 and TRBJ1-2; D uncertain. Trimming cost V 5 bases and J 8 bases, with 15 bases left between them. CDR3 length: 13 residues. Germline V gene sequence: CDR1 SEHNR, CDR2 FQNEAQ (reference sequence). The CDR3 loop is CASSVMWGEGYTF. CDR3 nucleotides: TGTGCCAGCAGCGTTATGTGGGGAGAGGGCTACACCTTC.

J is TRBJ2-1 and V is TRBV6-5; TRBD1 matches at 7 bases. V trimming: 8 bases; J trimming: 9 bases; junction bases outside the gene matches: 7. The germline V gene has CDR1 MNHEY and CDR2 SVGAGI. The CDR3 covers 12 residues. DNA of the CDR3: TGTGCCAGCCAGACACAGGGGACTGAGCAGTTCTTC. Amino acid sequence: CASQTQGTEQFF.

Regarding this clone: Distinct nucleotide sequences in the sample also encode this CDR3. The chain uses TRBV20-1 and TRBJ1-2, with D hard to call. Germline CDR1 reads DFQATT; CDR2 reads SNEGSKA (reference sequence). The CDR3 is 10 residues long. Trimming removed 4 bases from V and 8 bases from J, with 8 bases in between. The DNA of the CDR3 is TGCAGTGCTACACCGGGGGGCTACACCTTC. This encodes CSATPGGYTF.

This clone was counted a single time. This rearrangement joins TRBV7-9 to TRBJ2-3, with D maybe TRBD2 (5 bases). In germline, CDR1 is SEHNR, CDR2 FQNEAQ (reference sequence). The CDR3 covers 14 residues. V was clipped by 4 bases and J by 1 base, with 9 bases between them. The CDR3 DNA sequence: TGTGCCAGCAGCTCCTCCGGGGGCACAGATACGCAGTATTTT. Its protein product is CASSSSGGTDTQYF.

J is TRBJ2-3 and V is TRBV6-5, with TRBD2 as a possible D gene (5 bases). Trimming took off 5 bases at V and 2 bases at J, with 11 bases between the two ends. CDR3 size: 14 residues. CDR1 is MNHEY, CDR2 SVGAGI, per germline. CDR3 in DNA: TGTGCCAGCAGTCGGACCGGGGTCACAGATACGCAGTATTTT. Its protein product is CASSRTGVTDTQYF.

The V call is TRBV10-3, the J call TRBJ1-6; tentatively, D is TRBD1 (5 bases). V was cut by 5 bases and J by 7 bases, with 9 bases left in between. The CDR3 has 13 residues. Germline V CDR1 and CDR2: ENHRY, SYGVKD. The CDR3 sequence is CAISQTVNSPLHF. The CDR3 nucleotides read TGTGCCATCAGTCAGACAGTAAATTCACCCCTCCACTTT.

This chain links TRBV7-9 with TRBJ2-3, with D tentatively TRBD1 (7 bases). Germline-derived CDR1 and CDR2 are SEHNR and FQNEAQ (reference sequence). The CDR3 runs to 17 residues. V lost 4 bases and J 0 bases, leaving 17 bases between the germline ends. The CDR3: CASSSFAAGQSTDTQYF. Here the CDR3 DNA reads TGTGCCAGCAGCTCCTTCGCGGCGGGACAGAGCACAGATACGCAGTATTTT.

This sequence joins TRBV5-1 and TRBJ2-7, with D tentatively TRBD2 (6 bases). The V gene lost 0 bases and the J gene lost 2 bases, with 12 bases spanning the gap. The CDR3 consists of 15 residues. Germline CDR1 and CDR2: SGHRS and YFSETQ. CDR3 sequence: CASSLAASEPYEQYF. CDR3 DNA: TGCGCCAGCAGCTTGGCGGCTAGCGAGCCCTACGAGCAGTACTTC.

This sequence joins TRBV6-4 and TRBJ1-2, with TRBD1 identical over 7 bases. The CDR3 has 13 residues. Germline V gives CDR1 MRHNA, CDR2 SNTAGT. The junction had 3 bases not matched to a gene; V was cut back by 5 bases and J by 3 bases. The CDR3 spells CASSQTGDYGYTF. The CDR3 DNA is TGTGCCAGCAGTCAAACAGGGGACTATGGCTACACCTTC.

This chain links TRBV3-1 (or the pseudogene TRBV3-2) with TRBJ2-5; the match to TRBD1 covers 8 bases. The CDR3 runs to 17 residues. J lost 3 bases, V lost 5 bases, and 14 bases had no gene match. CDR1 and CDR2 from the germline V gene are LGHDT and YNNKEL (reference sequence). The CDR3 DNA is TGTGCCAGCAGCGCCTGGATCAAGGACAGGGATAAAGAGACCCAGTACTTC. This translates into CASSAWIKDRDKETQYF.

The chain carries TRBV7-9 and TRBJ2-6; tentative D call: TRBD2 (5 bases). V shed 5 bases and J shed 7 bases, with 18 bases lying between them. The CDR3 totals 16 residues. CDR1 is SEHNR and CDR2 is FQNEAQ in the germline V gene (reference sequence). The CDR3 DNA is TGTGCCAGCAGCACCCTAGCCGCGCTACGAGCCAACGTCCTGACTTTC. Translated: CASSTLAALRANVLTF.

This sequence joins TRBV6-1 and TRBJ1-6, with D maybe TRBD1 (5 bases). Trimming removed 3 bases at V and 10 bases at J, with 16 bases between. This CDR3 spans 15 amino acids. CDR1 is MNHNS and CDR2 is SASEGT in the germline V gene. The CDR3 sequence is CASSDGAGNESPLHF. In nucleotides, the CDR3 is TGTGCCAGCAGTGATGGGGCAGGGAACGAATCACCCCTCCACTTT.

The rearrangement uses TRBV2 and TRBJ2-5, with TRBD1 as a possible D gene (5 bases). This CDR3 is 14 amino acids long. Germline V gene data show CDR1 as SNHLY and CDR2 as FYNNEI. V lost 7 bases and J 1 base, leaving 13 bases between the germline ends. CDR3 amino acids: CASNTDSAQETQYF. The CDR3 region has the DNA TGTGCCAGCAACACCGACAGCGCCCAAGAGACCCAGTACTTC.

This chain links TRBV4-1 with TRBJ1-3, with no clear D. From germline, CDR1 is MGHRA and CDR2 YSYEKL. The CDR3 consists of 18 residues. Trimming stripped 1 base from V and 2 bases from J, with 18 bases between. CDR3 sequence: CASSQVGGAEPPGNTIYF. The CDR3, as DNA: TGCGCCAGCAGCCAAGTGGGAGGAGCAGAACCCCCTGGAAACACCATATATTTT.

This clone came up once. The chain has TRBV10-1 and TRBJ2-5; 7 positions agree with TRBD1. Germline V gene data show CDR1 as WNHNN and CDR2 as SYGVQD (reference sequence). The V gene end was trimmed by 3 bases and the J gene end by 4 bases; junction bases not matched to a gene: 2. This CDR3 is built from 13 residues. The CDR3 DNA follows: TGCGCCAGCAGTGATGCAGGGGGAGAGACCCAGTACTTC. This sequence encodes CASSDAGGETQYF.